What follows are 21 T cell receptor beta chains derived from one specimen sequenced in a study of cytomegalovirus exposure and HLA in healthy donors. Primers for the PCR totalled 60 Vbeta and 13 Jbeta. Profiled with immunoSEQ multiplex PCR; TCRdb holds only in-frame clones, not every one. The repertoire holds around 90,000 clones, 82% seen once, with 3.8% in the top ten. Input material: PBMCs. All receptors come from a man between 50 and 59 years old in good health and CMV-seronegative.

The gene calls are TRBV19 and TRBJ1-1; the D is unclear. Per the germline V gene, CDR1 is LNHDA and CDR2 is SQIVND (reference sequence). V gave up 4 bases and J gave up 2 bases, with 11 bases separating them. CDR3 length equals 14 residues. CDR3 residues: CASSKQSFNTEAFF. Written as DNA, the CDR3 is TGTGCCAGTAGTAAACAGAGTTTCAACACTGAAGCTTTCTTT.

This clone was seen a handful of times. The V call is TRBV27, the J call TRBJ1-4, with no clear D. Trimming took off 2 bases at V and 7 bases at J, with 14 bases between the two ends. Germline CDR1 MNHEY, CDR2 SMNVEV (reference sequence). The CDR3 contains 15 residues. The CDR3 region has the DNA TGTGCCAGCAGTTTAATATCAGGTTCAGGTGAAAAACTGTTTTTT. It yields the protein CASSLISGSGEKLFF.

The chain employs TRBV5-3 and TRBJ1-1, with TRBD1 matching 8 bases. TRBV5-3 qualifies as an ORF whose function is uncertain. J was trimmed by 1 base and V by 3 bases; bases with no gene match: 5. The CDR3 covers 15 residues. This CDR3 is CARSSYGTGNTEAFF. The CDR3 coding sequence is TGTGCCAGAAGCTCCTACGGGACAGGGAACACTGAAGCTTTCTTT.

This clone showed up just a few times. The chain employs TRBV5-5 and TRBJ2-1; 8 bases match TRBD2. The length of the CDR3 is 14 residues. V lost 6 bases, J lost 6 bases, and 8 bases stayed unmatched. Germline V gene lookup returns CDR1 SGHKS and CDR2 YYEKEE (reference sequence). The CDR3 DNA reads TGTGCCAGCACGCCGGGACTAGGTCGCAATGAGCAGTTCTTC. This sequence encodes CASTPGLGRNEQFF.

The chain joins TRBV19 to TRBJ2-2; maybe TRBD1 (6 bases). In germline, CDR1 is LNHDA, CDR2 SQIVND (reference sequence). V dropped 3 bases and J dropped 0 bases, with 20 bases sitting between them. CDR3 length: 19 amino acids. The CDR3 loop is CASSMRPAGVFANTGELFF. CDR3 DNA sequence: TGTGCCAGTAGTATGAGGCCAGCAGGGGTGTTCGCGAACACCGGGGAGCTGTTTTTT.

V is TRBV27 and J is TRBJ2-7, with D maybe TRBD2 (6 bases). V was shortened by 6 bases and J by 2 bases, with 14 bases between the two germline ends. This CDR3 contains 14 residues. CDR1 MNHEY and CDR2 SMNVEV come from the germline V gene (reference sequence). CDR3 DNA: TGTGCCAGCAGCCAGTCTAGACTAGCCTACGAGCAGTACTTC. It yields the protein CASSQSRLAYEQYF.

The chain is built from TRBV18 and TRBJ2-1, with D possibly being TRBD2 (6 bases). CDR3 length: 15 amino acids. V lost 3 bases, J lost 3 bases, and 12 bases lay in between. CDR1 is KGHSH, CDR2 LQKENI, per germline. CDR3: CASSPTGLVYNEQFF. The CDR3 coding sequence is TGTGCCAGCTCACCCACGGGACTCGTCTACAATGAGCAGTTCTTC. Full variable domain (missing parts from reference TRBV18 and TRBJ2-1): NAGVMQNPRHLVRRRGQEARLRCSPMKGHSHVYWYRQLPEEGLKFMVYLQKENIIDESGMPKERFSAEFPKEGPSILRIQQVVRGDSAAYFCASSPTGLVYNEQFFGPGTRLTVL.

The chain uses TRBV11-2 and TRBJ1-3; D uncertain. Germline CDR1 SGHAT, CDR2 FQNNGV. V was cut by 8 bases and J by 4 bases, with 15 bases left in between. This CDR3 spans 14 amino acids. The CDR3 DNA reads as TGTGCCAGCGGCATAAGTGGTCTCGGAAACACCATATATTTT. Protein sequence: CASGISGLGNTIYF.

This clone came up a few times. The rearrangement joins TRBV18 to TRBJ2-1; 12 nucleotides align to TRBD2. Germline trimming cut 6 bases from V and 4 bases from J; bases unmatched to any gene: 19. Germline CDR1 reads KGHSH; CDR2 reads LQKENI. The CDR3 has 20 amino acids. The CDR3 DNA is TGTGCCAGCTCGCAACCACCGGACGGGGGCGGACTAGCGGGATACAATGAGCAGTTCTTC. Protein sequence: CASSQPPDGGGLAGYNEQFF.

V usage is TRBV5-4 and J usage is TRBJ2-5; D may be TRBD1 (5 bases). Trimming took off 0 bases at V and 2 bases at J, with 8 bases between the two ends. Looked up from germline, CDR1 is SGHNT and CDR2 is YYREEE (reference sequence). The length of the CDR3 is 14 residues. The CDR3 is CASSLETVQETQYF. In DNA, the CDR3 is TGTGCCAGCAGCTTGGAGACAGTTCAAGAGACCCAGTACTTC.

The rearrangement uses TRBV2 and TRBJ2-1; 7 positions agree with TRBD1. The CDR3 length is 14 residues. V lost 6 bases, J lost 10 bases, and 12 bases stayed unmatched. Germline values: CDR1 SNHLY, CDR2 FYNNEI. DNA for the CDR3: TGTGCCAGCAGCCTACAGGGGCTGGGGCGAGAGCAGTTCTTC. Translation: CASSLQGLGREQFF.

The rearrangement uses TRBV7-3 and TRBJ1-2; 8 bases match TRBD1. Germline V lookup: CDR1 SGHTA, CDR2 FQGTGA. The V gene end was trimmed by 6 bases and the J gene end by 8 bases; junction bases not matched to a gene: 8. This CDR3 has 13 residues. CDR3 residues: CASSPGQGRGYTF. The CDR3 DNA follows: TGTGCCAGCAGTCCCGGACAGGGCAGGGGCTACACCTTC.

The J gene is TRBJ2-3, the V gene TRBV18; no clear D gene. The germline V gene encodes CDR1 KGHSH and CDR2 LQKENI. The CDR3 sequence is 14 residues long. V gave up 6 bases and J gave up 0 bases, with 10 bases separating them. This CDR3 is CASSTIDSTDTQYF. In nucleotides, the CDR3 is TGTGCCAGCTCGACAATTGATAGCACAGATACGCAGTATTTT. Based on the CDR3 plus reference TRBV18 and TRBJ2-3, the full variable domain is NAGVMQNPRHLVRRRGQEARLRCSPMKGHSHVYWYRQLPEEGLKFMVYLQKENIIDESGMPKERFSAEFPKEGPSILRIQQVVRGDSAAYFCASSTIDSTDTQYFGPGTRLTVL.

Details on this clone: The junction does not match germline at one end; this may be a read error. The chain joins TRBV6-1 to TRBJ1-6; D may be TRBD1 (6 bases). CDR1 and CDR2 (germline): MNHNS, SASEGT. The length of the CDR3 is 14 residues. The CDR3 is CASSEGWTAISDDF. The CDR3 nucleotides are TGTGCCAGCAGTGAAGGATGGACAGCTATATCAGACGACTTT.

The J gene is TRBJ1-1, the V gene TRBV28, with D possibly TRBD1 on 5 matching bases. The CDR3 length is 15 residues. Germline V lookup: CDR1 MDHEN, CDR2 SYDVKM. V was trimmed by 7 bases and J by 5 bases, leaving 20 bases between them. The CDR3 DNA sequence: TGTGCCAGCACCAGGGTGACAGCCCCGGTGACTGAAGCTTTCTTT. As protein: CASTRVTAPVTEAFF. The variable domain in full, completed from reference TRBV28 and TRBJ1-1, reads DVKVTQSSRYLVKRTGEKVFLECVQDMDHENMFWYRQDPGLGLRLIYFSYDVKMKEKGDIPEGYSVSREKKERFSLILESASTNQTSMYLCASTRVTAPVTEAFFGQGTRLTVV.

The chain is built from TRBV6-1 and TRBJ2-3; 10 bases line up with TRBD2. CDR3 length: 15 residues. V lost 6 bases to trimming and J lost 11 bases; unmatched junction nucleotides: 14. Germline lookup yields CDR1 MNHNS and CDR2 SASEGT. CDR3 nucleotides: TGTGCCAGCAGCGCTCCAGCGGGAGGGGTCACTAAGCAGTATTTT. Amino acid sequence: CASSAPAGGVTKQYF.

The V gene is TRBV6-1, the J gene TRBJ2-5, with D possibly matching TRBD2 (5 bases). This CDR3 has 14 amino acids. V shed 6 bases and J shed 5 bases, with 16 bases lying between them. Looked up from germline, CDR1 is MNHNS and CDR2 is SASEGT. CDR3 sequence reads: CASSQRGEDETQYF. CDR3 nucleotide sequence: TGTGCCAGCAGCCAACGGGGTGAGGACGAGACCCAGTACTTC.

The chain has TRBV9 and TRBJ2-2; D may be TRBD1 (8 bases). The CDR3 contains 16 residues. Germline V gene data show CDR1 as SGDLS and CDR2 as YYNGEE. Trimming cost V 0 bases and J 7 bases, with 16 bases left between them. CDR3 region: CASSVEAGQARGELFF. The CDR3 coding sequence is TGTGCCAGCAGCGTAGAAGCGGGACAGGCACGCGGGGAGCTGTTTTTT.

This clone has just a few counts. The chain carries TRBV7-9 and TRBJ1-4, with 7 bases fitting TRBD1. Germline trimming cut 5 bases from V and 8 bases from J; bases unmatched to any gene: 8. CDR3 length: 14 residues. Germline V lookup: CDR1 SEHNR, CDR2 FQNEAQ (reference sequence). The CDR3 protein is CASSIGGSGEKLFF. For the CDR3, the DNA is TGTGCCAGCAGCATAGGGGGCAGCGGGGAAAAACTGTTTTTT.

V and J are TRBV5-1 and TRBJ1-2; D is undetermined. Germline V lookup: CDR1 SGHRS, CDR2 YFSETQ. The CDR3 consists of 13 residues. Trimming took off 5 bases at V and 5 bases at J, with 13 bases between the two ends. In DNA, the CDR3 is TGCGCCAGCAGTTTCGACATCCGGTATGGCTACACCTTC. The encoded protein is CASSFDIRYGYTF.

This rearrangement joins TRBV9 to TRBJ1-5; D might be TRBD1 (6 bases). This CDR3 contains 15 residues. Trimming pared 0 bases from V and 2 bases from J, leaving 9 bases between. Germline values: CDR1 SGDLS, CDR2 YYNGEE. The CDR3 here is CASSVGEGGNQPQHF. The CDR3 coding sequence is TGTGCCAGCAGCGTAGGAGAGGGGGGCAATCAGCCCCAGCATTTT.